A single sample is the source of the 20 T cell receptor beta chains below, sequenced in a study of identical twins. TCRdb passed the 5' RACE reads through MiXCR, listing each CDR3 protein once. Counted here are hundreds of thousands of distinct CDR3 sequences, roughly 6% occurring once; the ten biggest clones make up 1.5% to 2%. Material for sequencing was naive T cells sorted from blood. The receptors originated from a man between 18 and 29 years old in good health.

Details on this clonotype: The junction does not match germline at one end; this may be a read error. This sequence joins TRBV7-9 and TRBJ2-5, with TRBD1 matching over 7 bases. There are 9 residues in the CDR3. Per germline, CDR1 SEHNR and CDR2 FQNEAQ (reference sequence). The chain's CDR3 is CASSPDRPF. DNA of the CDR3: TGTGCCAGCAGCCCGGACAGGCCCTTC.

The genes are TRBV28 and TRBJ2-7, with unresolved D. V was shortened by 5 bases and J by 5 bases, with 10 bases between the two germline ends. There are 12 residues in the CDR3. Germline values: CDR1 MDHEN, CDR2 SYDVKM. The CDR3 nucleotides are TGTGCCAGCAGTATGGGTTTCGACGAGCAGTACTTC. Translated: CASSMGFDEQYF.

This clonotype came up once. Germline is not matched at one junction end, which may reflect a read error. The chain combines TRBV5-1 with TRBJ2-6, with D possibly being TRBD1 or TRBD2 (5 bases each). The CDR3 spans 16 residues. Germline-derived CDR1 and CDR2 are SGHRS and YFSETQ. CDR3: CASGLDPGRGANVLTF. In DNA, the CDR3 is TGCGCCAGCGGCTTGGACCCGGGACGAGGGGCCAACGTCCTGACTTTC.

This clonotype was recorded a few times. The chain joins TRBV28 to TRBJ1-1; D uncertain. Germline V gene sequence: CDR1 MDHEN, CDR2 SYDVKM. V lost 7 bases, J lost 0 bases, and 15 bases lay in between. This CDR3 spans 15 amino acids. CDR3 DNA sequence: TGTGCCAGCAAGGTTTATGCCAGGATGAACACTGAAGCTTTCTTT. Amino acids: CASKVYARMNTEAFF.

This clonotype was recorded many times. V gene TRBV12-3 or TRBV12-4 combines with J gene TRBJ2-5; 7 nucleotides line up with TRBD2. Trimming removed 0 bases from V and 5 bases from J; junction bases left unmatched: 3. This CDR3 comprises 14 residues. CDR3 residues: CASSLAGGLETQYF. CDR3 sequence (DNA): TGTGCCAGCAGTTTAGCGGGAGGGTTGGAGACCCAGTACTTC.

This clonotype has more than one count but fewer than ten. The chain links TRBV2 to TRBJ2-1; 10 nucleotides line up with TRBD2. V shed 0 bases, J shed 5 bases, and the junction held 4 bases outside the gene matches. CDR3 size: 16 residues. Germline V gives CDR1 SNHLY, CDR2 FYNNEI. CDR3 DNA sequence: TGTGCCAGCAGTGAAGCGCTTGGGACTAGCGACAATGAGCAGTTCTTC. Translated, it gives CASSEALGTSDNEQFF.

There are many counts of this clonotype. The chain combines TRBV5-5 with TRBJ2-3, with 7 positions matching TRBD1. This CDR3 comprises 14 residues. Per germline, CDR1 SGHKS and CDR2 YYEKEE (reference sequence). Trimming cost V 3 bases and J 6 bases; bases outside gene matches: 7. CDR3 coding DNA: TGTGCCAGCAGCTCTACAGGGGTTGGGGATACGCAGTATTTT. Its protein product is CASSSTGVGDTQYF. The full variable domain, completed using reference TRBV5-5 and TRBJ2-3, is DAGVTQSPTHLIKTRGQQVTLRCSPISGHKSVSWYQQVLGQGPQFIFQYYEKEERGRGNFPDRFSARQFPNYSSELNVNALLLGDSALYLCASSSTGVGDTQYFGPGTRLTVL.

In its sample, this clonotype was seen a few times. This chain uses TRBV20-1 with TRBJ2-5, with D perhaps TRBD2 (5 bases). Germline-derived CDR1 and CDR2 are DFQATT and SNEGSKA (reference sequence). There are 15 residues in the CDR3. V was cut by 0 bases and J by 1 base, with 12 bases left in between. The CDR3: CSARDRRDSQETQYF. The DNA of the CDR3 is TGCAGTGCTAGAGATCGCCGGGATTCCCAAGAGACCCAGTACTTC.

This clonotype was seen many times. This chain links TRBV6-5 with TRBJ2-2, with 11 bases lining up with TRBD1. The CDR3 runs to 15 residues. With V trimmed by 4 bases and J by 5 bases, 3 bases remained unmatched. The germline V gene encodes CDR1 MNHEY and CDR2 SVGAGI. The DNA of the CDR3 is TGTGCCAGCAGTTGGGGACAGGGGGAGACCGGGGAGCTGTTTTTT. It yields the protein CASSWGQGETGELFF.

This clonotype was picked up many times. CDR3 nucleotides: TGTGCCAGCAGTTTATCCTGGCGGGAAGACGATACGCAGTATTTT. This gives the protein CASSLSWREDDTQYF. The chain couples TRBV27 to TRBJ2-3; possibly TRBD2 for D (6 bases). V dropped 0 bases and J dropped 6 bases, with 13 bases sitting between them. CDR3 length: 15 amino acids. CDR1 is MNHEY, CDR2 SMNVEV, per germline (reference sequence).

A few counts support this clonotype. The CDR3 DNA follows: TGTGCCAGCAGCCAAGAATTAATCCGCGGCAGGGAGACCCAGTACTTC. Its protein product is CASSQELIRGRETQYF. The chain recombines TRBV3-1 with TRBJ2-5; D ambiguous. This CDR3 spans 16 amino acids. Germline-derived CDR1 and CDR2 are LGHDT and YNNKEL (reference sequence). Trimming shortened V by 0 bases and J by 5 bases, and 16 bases separated the two germline ends.

This clonotype was recorded many times. The CDR3 protein is CSAKTGTSTYNEQFF. CDR3 in DNA: TGCAGTGCCAAAACCGGGACTAGTACTTACAATGAGCAGTTCTTC. The J gene is TRBJ2-1, the V gene TRBV20-1, with 8 bases identical to TRBD2. With V trimmed by 6 bases and J by 4 bases, 11 bases remained unmatched. The CDR3 runs to 15 residues. Per germline, CDR1 DFQATT and CDR2 SNEGSKA (reference sequence).

This clonotype has more than one count but fewer than ten. The chain recombines TRBV9 with TRBJ2-1; TRBD2 is a possible D gene (5 bases). CDR1 is SGDLS and CDR2 is YYNGEE in the germline V gene. This CDR3 is 16 amino acids long. Trimming removed 2 bases from V and 3 bases from J, with 15 bases in between. The CDR3 here is CASSVELAGVYNEQFF. The DNA for the CDR3 is TGTGCCAGCAGCGTGGAACTCGCCGGGGTCTACAATGAGCAGTTCTTC.

The sample holds many counts of this clonotype. The genes are TRBV20-1 and TRBJ1-2; D is possibly TRBD1 (6 bases). Germline V gene sequence: CDR1 DFQATT, CDR2 SNEGSKA (reference sequence). Trimming cost V 4 bases and J 6 bases, with 15 bases left between them. CDR3 length: 13 residues. CDR3 bases: TGCAGTGCTACAAAAAACGCAGGGGATGGCTACACCTTC. This encodes CSATKNAGDGYTF.

This clonotype showed up many times. The rearrangement joins TRBV5-5 to TRBJ2-5, with TRBD1 identical over 9 bases. CDR3 length equals 15 residues. Germline V lookup: CDR1 SGHKS, CDR2 YYEKEE (reference sequence). The J segment lost 2 bases and the V segment lost 2 bases, leaving 4 bases of the junction unmatched. The CDR3 region is CASSFGTGNQETQYF. In DNA, the CDR3 is TGTGCCAGCAGCTTTGGGACAGGGAATCAAGAGACCCAGTACTTC. Drawing the rest from reference TRBV5-5 and TRBJ2-5, the complete variable domain is DAGVTQSPTHLIKTRGQQVTLRCSPISGHKSVSWYQQVLGQGPQFIFQYYEKEERGRGNFPDRFSARQFPNYSSELNVNALLLGDSALYLCASSFGTGNQETQYFGPGTRLLVL.

This clonotype was observed at least ten times. The rearrangement joins TRBV28 to TRBJ2-1, with 8 bases identical to TRBD1. V was pared by 4 bases and J by 6 bases, with 11 bases of the junction left unmatched. Per germline, CDR1 MDHEN and CDR2 SYDVKM. The CDR3 covers 16 residues. The CDR3 here is CASSWTGLRGANEQFF. CDR3 bases: TGTGCCAGCAGTTGGACAGGGCTAAGGGGAGCCAATGAGCAGTTCTTC.

A remark on this clonotype: A much more abundant neighbour one base away suggests this may be a read error. The chain employs TRBV9 and TRBJ2-1; TRBD1 matches at 8 bases. V shed 0 bases and J 6 bases; nucleotides not matched to a gene: 8. The CDR3 extends over 16 amino acids. The germline V gene has CDR1 SGDLS and CDR2 YYNGEE. In DNA, the CDR3 is TGTGCCAGCAGCGTAGTTTCGACAGGGGTGTTCAATGAGCAGTTCTTC. Residues: CASSVVSTGVFNEQFF.

J is TRBJ2-7 and V is TRBV6-2 or TRBV6-3; maybe TRBD2 (6 bases). The length of the CDR3 is 14 residues. V lost 6 bases and J 1 base, leaving 13 bases between the germline ends. Germline-derived CDR1 and CDR2 are MNHEY and SVGEGT. The CDR3 region is CASSTGGYSYEQYF. The CDR3 DNA is TGTGCCAGCAGCACCGGGGGTTATTCCTACGAGCAGTACTTC.

The chain uses TRBV3-1 and TRBJ2-5, with 7 bases matching TRBD2. The J segment lost 1 base and the V segment lost 1 base, leaving 9 bases of the junction unmatched. CDR1 is LGHDT and CDR2 is YNNKEL in the germline V gene (reference sequence). The CDR3 sequence is 17 residues long. CDR3: CASSQGDGTTIQETQYF. CDR3 sequence (DNA): TGTGCCAGCAGCCAAGGGGACGGGACTACTATCCAAGAGACCCAGTACTTC.

This clonotype has at least ten counts. V and J are TRBV25-1 and TRBJ1-6, with D possibly being TRBD1 (5 bases). CDR1 and CDR2 (germline): MGHDK, SYGVNS. Deletions cut 2 bases from V and 10 bases from J, with 12 bases between. The CDR3 totals 14 residues. CDR3 sequence: CASSEVGLGSPLHF. The CDR3, as DNA: TGTGCCAGCAGTGAAGTGGGACTCGGCTCACCCCTCCACTTT.